The 5 T cell receptor beta chains listed next were all sequenced from one sample in a study of response to subunit inactivated influenza vaccine. One entry per CDR3 protein, called by TCRdb with MiXCR from the RT-PCR reads. The data contain 500,000 to 600,000 distinct CDR3 sequences, roughly 12% of them singletons. Sequenced here: PBMCs from blood, sampled on the day of vaccination. These receptors came from a man aged 45-65 years who received an inactivated influenza vaccine.

This clonotype has a handful of counts. The chain joins TRBV5-1 to TRBJ1-3; no reliable D call. Germline CDR1 SGHRS, CDR2 YFSETQ. V was shortened by 2 bases and J by 0 bases, with 9 bases between the two germline ends. This CDR3 spans 15 amino acids. For the CDR3, the DNA is TGCGCCAGCAGCTTAGAGAGAGGCTCTGGAAACACCATATATTTT. It specifies CASSLERGSGNTIYF.

This clonotype was detected only a few times. The V gene is TRBV5-8, the J gene TRBJ2-1; no clear D. Germline assignment: CDR1 SGHTS and CDR2 YDEGEE. The V gene lost 5 bases and the J gene lost 3 bases, with 9 bases spanning the gap. This CDR3 contains 13 residues. The CDR3 sequence is CASSYYNYNEQFF. CDR3 coding DNA: TGTGCCAGCAGTTACTACAACTACAATGAGCAGTTCTTC. The entire variable domain, with the rest obtained from reference TRBV5-8 and TRBJ2-1, is as follows: EAGVTQSPTHLIKTRGQQATLRCSPISGHTSVYWYQQALGLGLQFLLWYDEGEERNRGNFPPRFSGRQFPNYSSELNVNALELEDSALYLCASSYYNYNEQFFGPGTRLTVL.

This clonotype was observed a handful of times. The chain combines TRBV11-2 with TRBJ2-5, with D uncertain. CDR3 length equals 13 residues. Germline V gene sequence: CDR1 SGHAT, CDR2 FQNNGV. Trimming took off 2 bases at V and 5 bases at J, with 9 bases between the two ends. CDR3 in amino acids: CASSLRQDETQYF. CDR3 nucleotides: TGTGCCAGCAGCTTAAGGCAGGACGAGACCCAGTACTTC.

This clonotype was recorded at least ten times. The chain joins TRBV7-2 to TRBJ2-5; D gene uncertain. Trimming removed 1 base at V and 4 bases at J, with 10 bases between. Germline V CDR1 and CDR2: SGHTA, FQGNSA. The CDR3 totals 14 residues. CDR3 nucleotide sequence: TGTGCCAGCAGCTTAGTGGGGTCGGGAGAGACCCAGTACTTC. Translating it yields CASSLVGSGETQYF.

This clonotype was observed a handful of times. For the CDR3, the DNA is TGCGCCAGCAGCCAGGGACGGGGGGGCACAGATACGCAGTATTTT. Translated: CASSQGRGGTDTQYF. V gene TRBV4-1 combines with J gene TRBJ2-3; 7 nucleotides match TRBD2. This CDR3 is built from 15 residues. Germline-derived CDR1 and CDR2 are MGHRA and YSYEKL. Trimming removed 3 bases from V and 1 base from J; junction bases left unmatched: 4.